Listed here is a single TCR beta chain. Its antigen is not known. Using immunoSEQ multiplex PCR, the repertoire was profiled, and TCRdb retains in-frame clones only, with some absent. This table holds tens of thousands of clones, roughly 86% found once. The data derive from a study of T cells in localized non-small cell lung cancer. The study's findings and limits: One tumor region alone was sequenced, and heterogeneity therefore remains possible. Appearances in adjacent lung were noted for a median about 50 of the top 100 tumor clones. Tumor trailed uninvolved adjacent lung in T cell clonality, which peaked there.

Sequenced material: peripheral blood, taken before any cancer treatment. This clonotype was sampled from a male donor aged 60 or older with stage I lung adenocarcinoma.

CDR3 region: CASSSPRPNTGELFF. CDR3 nucleotide sequence: TGTGCCAGCAGCTCCCCCCGCCCGAACACCGGGGAGCTGTTTTTT. The rearrangement links TRBV11-2 to TRBJ2-2; D is unresolved. The CDR3 sequence is 15 residues long. V was clipped by 4 bases and J by 0 bases, with 9 bases between them. The germline CDR1 and CDR2 sequences are SGHAT and FQNNGV.